The T cell receptor beta chain under discussion was sequenced for a study of cytomegalovirus exposure and HLA in healthy donors. Study overall: There were approximately 400 genotyped donors. Of these, about 81% fell in the genetic ancestry cluster associated with self-reported Caucasian donors.

Overall study results and limits: Donor immune exposure was known only as CMV serostatus.

The CDR3 is 14 amino acids. The germline V gene encodes CDR1 MDHEN and CDR2 SYDVKM. The V end lost 7 bases, the J end lost 1 base, and 13 bases lay between the germline ends. With 60 Vbeta and 13 Jbeta primers, the PCR was carried out. Using immunoSEQ multiplex PCR, the repertoire was profiled, and TCRdb retains in-frame clones only, with some absent. The table lists about 180,000 clones, roughly 80% of them singletons. Regarding this clone: Its antigen is not known.

The V call is TRBV28, the J call TRBJ1-1, with a weak D call TRBD1 (6 bases). This TCR was recovered from a male donor in good health and CMV-seronegative. Sequencing input: PBMCs. CDR3 loop: CASTIEGGNTEAFF. In nucleotides, the CDR3 is TGTGCCAGCACCATAGAAGGGGGGAACACTGAAGCTTTCTTT.